This T cell receptor (beta chain) was profiled in a study of T-cell reconstitution after alpha-beta-depleted transplantation in children. CDR3 length: 13 residues. The library targeted TCRbeta and was prepared with unique molecular identifiers. Using its own MiXCR run on the PCR reads, TCRdb lists one record per CDR3 protein. The data contain fewer than 700,000 distinct CDR3 sequences, 10% to 15% of them seen just once; the ten biggest clones take up approximately 2%. Findings of the study overall: Reportedly, only several hundred clones from non-depleted graft cells drove alpha-beta T-cell counts at about two months. The main origin of T-cell counts and diversity one year after transplant was newly produced T cells. The high TCRbeta diversity at day 60 in some patients came from surviving recipient T cells and thymic progenitors.

This clonotype has only a few counts. The antigen is not known. The source of this sequence is a male patient aged 10 to 17 who had a stem cell transplant for acute myeloid leukemia, so the T cells may come from the graft donor. The chain links TRBV21-1 to TRBJ2-1. TRBV21-1 is an annotated pseudogene. Sequenced here: PBMCs, mostly from graft donor cells, sampled 360 days after TCRalphabeta/CD19-depleted stem cell transplant. Here the CDR3 DNA reads TGTGCCAGCAGCAAATTTAGGTACAATGAGCAGTTCTTC. It yields the protein CASSKFRYNEQFF.